The entry below gives a single T cell receptor beta chain sequence along with its context. What this receptor recognizes is not known. The sample holds no much larger clone one base away, and base qualities are not on file. For CDR1 and CDR2, the germline V gene (reference sequence) lists SEHNR and FQNEAQ. The CDR3 contains 17 residues, cysteine and phenylalanine counted. Of all the DNA, just the CDR3 is kept, 51 bases in frame from base 1. Relative to germline, V is missing 6 bases and J is missing 0 bases, with 5 bases of the junction outside any gene match. These data originate in a study of technical replicates of blood from several donors (dated by TCRdb to about 2017). The library was produced with the immunoSEQ multiplex PCR assay. TCRdb's version of the immuneACCESS table is confined to in-frame rearrangements and falls short of the full clone set. An unresolved V gene accounts for under half of the shortfall where checked; the remainder is of unknown origin. In this sample the table shows roughly 50,000 clones, more than 90% of which occur a single time. Clones ranked in the top ten supply roughly 3.1% of the sample.

The V and J genes are TRBV7-9 and TRBJ2-6; 10 bases in the junction line up with TRBD1. The receptor comes from a human donor in good health. Some clones in this sample may be carry-over from other donors' samples. The sample consisted of PBMCs. The DNA sequence is TGTGCCAGCAGTGTCGACAGGGGGCACTCTGGGGCCAACGTCCTGACTTTC. Translated, it gives CASSVDRGHSGANVLTF. The reference TRBV7-9 and TRBJ2-6 proteins fill in what lies around the CDR3, so the full variable domain reads DTGVSQNPRHKITKRGQNVTFRCDPISEHNRLYWYRQTLGQGPEFLTYFQNEAQLEKSRLLSDRFSAERPKGSFSTLEIQRTEQGDSAMYLCASSVDRGHSGANVLTFGAGSRLTVL.